The 25 T cell receptor beta chains in this list originate from one sample, sequenced in a study of blood T cells in healthy people across ages. Combining a sample-barcoded 5' primer with a J-beta primer mix, a second PCR ran for 7 to 11 cycles. MiXCR, run by TCRdb on the 5' RACE reads, gives a single entry per CDR3 protein. The sample carries about 1.5 million distinct CDR3 sequences, approximately 40% recorded once. The specimen sequenced was blood. The receptors come from a woman younger than 30 in good health.

This rearrangement joins TRBV20-1 to TRBJ1-1; D not certain. There are 16 residues in the CDR3. Germline V CDR1 and CDR2: DFQATT, SNEGSKA (reference sequence). The V gene lost 3 bases and the J gene lost 1 base, with 18 bases spanning the gap. The CDR3 loop is CSARDDIDWWNTEAFF. The CDR3 coding sequence is TGCAGTGCTAGGGACGATATCGACTGGTGGAACACTGAAGCTTTCTTT.

J is TRBJ2-7 and V is TRBV29-1; D might be TRBD1 or TRBD2, each matching 8 bases. This CDR3 comprises 18 residues. CDR1 is SQVTM, CDR2 ANQGSEA, per germline. Trimming removed 1 base from V and 1 base from J, with 23 bases in between. CDR3 DNA sequence: TGCAGCGTTGAAGGTGCAGGGGGCGCGGCGGGAGGTTCCTACGAGCAGTACTTC. Translated, it gives CSVEGAGGAAGGSYEQYF.

The J gene is TRBJ2-5, the V gene TRBV6-2 or TRBV6-3; TRBD2 matches at 11 bases. The tail of the sequence fits TRBJ2-7 better, so the J call may be wrong. CDR3 length: 13 amino acids. Germline V gene sequence: CDR1 MNHEY, CDR2 SVGEGT. The CDR3 region has the DNA TGTGCCACGGCAGAGACTAGCGGGGCCGAGCAGTACTTC. Translating gives CATAETSGAEQYF.

V and J are TRBV2 and TRBJ2-7; TRBD2 matches at 9 bases. The germline gives CDR1 SNHLY, CDR2 FYNNEI. This CDR3 contains 17 residues. Germline trimming cut 6 bases from V and 3 bases from J; bases unmatched to any gene: 15. The CDR3 nucleotides are TGTGCCAGCAGGCCCGGCGGGGTAGCGGGAGCCAACTACGAGCAGTACTTC. This sequence encodes CASRPGGVAGANYEQYF.

The CDR3 is CASMTRREGRYEQYF. The CDR3 DNA reads TGTGCCAGCATGACTAGGAGGGAGGGCCGATACGAGCAGTACTTC. The J gene is TRBJ2-7, the V gene TRBV12-3 or TRBV12-4; 7 bases match TRBD2. The CDR3 is made up of 15 amino acids. The V gene end was trimmed by 7 bases and the J gene end by 4 bases; junction bases not matched to a gene: 13.

V usage is TRBV29-1 and J usage is TRBJ2-1; D possibly corresponds to TRBD1 (6 bases). Near its end, the DNA agrees better with TRBJ2-7, so the J call may be wrong. Germline V gene sequence: CDR1 SQVTM, CDR2 ANQGSEA. This CDR3 spans 12 amino acids. CDR3 region: CSVRDNYNEQYF. The CDR3 DNA reads TGCAGCGTCCGGGACAACTACAATGAGCAGTACTTC.

The chain uses TRBV5-6 and TRBJ1-1; no clear D. CDR1 is SGHDT, CDR2 YYEEEE, per germline. The CDR3 totals 14 residues. Trimming took 1 base from V and 4 from J, leaving 11 bases between them. The CDR3: CASSLPGKGTEAFF. The CDR3, as DNA: TGTGCCAGCAGCTTGCCGGGGAAGGGCACTGAAGCTTTCTTT.

The chain uses TRBV5-1 and TRBJ2-1; no clear D gene. From germline, CDR1 is SGHRS and CDR2 YFSETQ. The CDR3 contains 17 residues. The V end was cut by 0 bases, the J end by 0 bases, with 13 bases between. The CDR3: CASSLVNTPLSYNEQFF. The DNA of the CDR3 is TGCGCCAGCAGCTTGGTGAACACCCCACTCTCCTACAATGAGCAGTTCTTC.

The rearrangement links TRBV6-1 to TRBJ1-1, with D possibly being TRBD1 (6 bases). The CDR3 is 15 residues long. V was trimmed by 6 bases and J by 5 bases, leaving 19 bases between them. The germline CDR1 and CDR2 sequences are MNHNS and SASEGT. The CDR3: CASSPSGGALTEAFF. The CDR3 DNA is TGTGCCAGCAGCCCCAGTGGGGGGGCCCTAACTGAAGCTTTCTTT.

The V gene is TRBV5-6, the J gene TRBJ1-2; no reliable D call. The ends were cut back, 3 bases at V and 4 bases at J, with 13 bases in the middle. Germline lookup yields CDR1 SGHDT and CDR2 YYEEEE. This CDR3 comprises 14 residues. CDR3: CASSSESGPYGYTF. Written as DNA, the CDR3 is TGTGCCAGCAGCTCTGAGAGCGGCCCCTATGGCTACACCTTC.

The sample holds a few counts of this clonotype. This chain connects TRBV9 to TRBJ1-2; D gene uncertain. The CDR3 covers 13 residues. Germline lookup yields CDR1 SGDLS and CDR2 YYNGEE. Trimming shortened V by 0 bases and J by 7 bases, and 10 bases separated the two germline ends. In DNA form, the CDR3 reads TGTGCCAGCAGCGTAGATTCGAGAGCTGGCTACACCTTC. Protein product: CASSVDSRAGYTF. Supplemented by reference TRBV9 and TRBJ1-2, the full variable domain reads DSGVTQTPKHLITATGQRVTLRCSPRSGDLSVYWYQQSLDQGLQFLIQYYNGEERAKGNILERFSAQQFPDLHSELNLSSLELGDSALYFCASSVDSRAGYTFGSGTRLTVV.

This clonotype was recorded a few times. The V call is TRBV20-1, the J call TRBJ2-7; no definite D call. This CDR3 is built from 14 residues. Trimming removed 1 base at V and 0 bases at J, with 10 bases between. Germline V gene sequence: CDR1 DFQATT, CDR2 SNEGSKA (reference sequence). As DNA, the CDR3 is TGCAGTGCTAGAGCCCCAGGTTACTCCTACGAGCAGTACTTC. Its translation: CSARAPGYSYEQYF.

The V gene is TRBV7-9, the J gene TRBJ2-5, with D possibly being TRBD2 (6 bases). The CDR3 totals 16 residues. Trimming removed 5 bases at V and 0 bases at J, with 16 bases between. Germline values: CDR1 SEHNR, CDR2 FQNEAQ (reference sequence). CDR3 DNA: TGTGCCAGCAGCACTATGTGGGGGGAGCACCAAGAGACCCAGTACTTC. This codes for CASSTMWGEHQETQYF. The full variable domain, completed using reference TRBV7-9 and TRBJ2-5, is DTGVSQNPRHKITKRGQNVTFRCDPISEHNRLYWYRQTLGQGPEFLTYFQNEAQLEKSRLLSDRFSAERPKGSFSTLEIQRTEQGDSAMYLCASSTMWGEHQETQYFGPGTRLLVL.

The table lists this clonotype with a few counts. V is TRBV12-5 and J is TRBJ1-2; D perhaps matches TRBD1 (6 bases). CDR3 length equals 15 residues. Looked up from germline, CDR1 is LGHNT and CDR2 is FRNRAP. V gave up 5 bases and J gave up 4 bases, with 17 bases separating them. The CDR3 region has the DNA TGTGCTAGTGGTACCCTCAGGGGAGAAGTCTATGGCTACACCTTC. Translating it yields CASGTLRGEVYGYTF.

The V call is TRBV12-3 or TRBV12-4, the J call TRBJ2-1; the match to TRBD2 covers 9 bases. J was trimmed by 8 bases and V by 6 bases; bases with no gene match: 11. CDR3 length equals 15 residues. The CDR3, as DNA: TGTGCCAGCAGGCGGGTTAGCGGGAGTATGGATGAGCAGTTCTTC. The encoded protein is CASRRVSGSMDEQFF.

This rearrangement joins TRBV7-2 to TRBJ2-2; TRBD2 is a possible D gene (5 bases). Germline CDR1 is SGHTA and CDR2 is FQGNSA. This CDR3 region has 13 residues. Trimming removed 4 bases from V and 5 bases from J, with 8 bases in between. CDR3 nucleotides: TGTGCCAGCAGCTGGAGCGGTACCGGGGAGCTGTTTTTT. This gives the protein CASSWSGTGELFF.

This clonotype showed up just a few times. This chain joins TRBV20-1 and TRBJ2-5; the match to TRBD2 covers 7 bases. Trimming took 3 bases from V and 7 from J; bases not matched to a gene: 20. CDR3 length: 17 amino acids. CDR1 is DFQATT and CDR2 is SNEGSKA in the germline V gene (reference sequence). CDR3 in amino acids: CSARAVAGEGLEVTQYF. The CDR3 DNA reads as TGCAGTGCTAGGGCGGTGGCGGGAGAGGGGCTTGAGGTGACCCAGTACTTC.

The CDR3 DNA is TGTGCCAGCAGCCCCCTCCCGAACACCGGGGAGCTGTTTTTT. Its translation is CASSPLPNTGELFF. This chain uses TRBV6-5 with TRBJ2-2; no firm D call. Trimming removed 6 bases at V and 0 bases at J, with 8 bases between. Germline values: CDR1 MNHEY, CDR2 SVGAGI. CDR3 length equals 14 residues.

This clonotype was detected a few times. The rearrangement uses TRBV5-5 and TRBJ2-7; 7 nucleotides match TRBD1. J was trimmed by 6 bases and V by 3 bases; bases with no gene match: 6. CDR1 SGHKS and CDR2 YYEKEE come from the germline V gene (reference sequence). This CDR3 has 13 amino acids. CDR3 region: CASSSGTVSEQYF. The CDR3 nucleotides read TGTGCCAGCAGCTCCGGGACAGTAAGCGAGCAGTACTTC. The full variable domain, with the rest looked up from reference TRBV5-5 and TRBJ2-7, is DAGVTQSPTHLIKTRGQQVTLRCSPISGHKSVSWYQQVLGQGPQFIFQYYEKEERGRGNFPDRFSARQFPNYSSELNVNALLLGDSALYLCASSSGTVSEQYFGPGTRLTVT.

This clonotype occurred a few times. J is TRBJ2-3 and V is TRBV14, with D perhaps matching TRBD2 (5 bases). The CDR3 runs 12 residues. Germline CDR1 reads SGHDN; CDR2 reads FVKESK. Trimming took 0 bases from V and 9 from J, leaving 7 bases between them. CDR3 protein: CASSQDPGTQYF. The CDR3 region has the DNA TGTGCCAGCAGCCAAGACCCGGGGACGCAGTATTTT.

The chain carries TRBV11-2 and TRBJ2-1, with TRBD2 matching over 7 bases. V lost 3 bases, J lost 0 bases, and 5 bases stayed unmatched. This CDR3 has 16 amino acids. Germline values: CDR1 SGHAT, CDR2 FQNNGV. This CDR3 reads CASSFRRGSSYNEQFF. The CDR3 DNA reads as TGTGCCAGCAGCTTCCGGCGGGGGAGCTCCTACAATGAGCAGTTCTTC.

V usage is TRBV28 and J usage is TRBJ1-1; TRBD1 agrees at 9 bases. This CDR3 has 14 amino acids. Germline values: CDR1 MDHEN, CDR2 SYDVKM. Trimming took 5 bases from V and 7 from J; bases not matched to a gene: 8. CDR3 sequence reads: CASSLLGTGREAFF. The CDR3, as DNA: TGTGCCAGCAGTCTCCTCGGGACAGGGCGTGAAGCTTTCTTT.

This clonotype showed up just a few times. J is TRBJ2-5 and V is TRBV11-2; unclear D gene. The CDR3 totals 13 residues. Trimming pared 0 bases from V and 5 bases from J, leaving 7 bases between. The germline gives CDR1 SGHAT, CDR2 FQNNGV. The CDR3 loop is CASSLEDWETQYF. The CDR3 DNA sequence: TGTGCCAGCAGCTTAGAGGATTGGGAGACCCAGTACTTC. Together with reference TRBV11-2 and TRBJ2-5, the CDR3 gives the full variable domain: EAGVAQSPRYKIIEKRQSVAFWCNPISGHATLYWYQQILGQGPKLLIQFQNNGVVDDSQLPKDRFSAERLKGVDSTLKIQPAKLEDSAVYLCASSLEDWETQYFGPGTRLLVL.

This clonotype was observed a single time. The chain has TRBV28 and TRBJ2-5, with 9 positions matching TRBD1. This CDR3 comprises 14 residues. V lost 6 bases to trimming and J lost 5 bases; unmatched junction nucleotides: 7. CDR1 is MDHEN and CDR2 is SYDVKM in the germline V gene. The CDR3 region is CASREGQGQETQYF. CDR3 in DNA: TGTGCCAGCAGGGAGGGACAGGGCCAGGAGACCCAGTACTTC.

This clonotype turned up a few times. The chain recombines TRBV29-1 with TRBJ2-1; D not resolved. Looked up from germline, CDR1 is SQVTM and CDR2 is ANQGSEA. The CDR3 totals 14 residues. V lost 4 bases and J lost 5, with 15 bases in between. The CDR3 loop reads CSVVLGPSDNEQFF. CDR3 DNA sequence: TGCAGCGTTGTGCTTGGGCCTTCCGACAATGAGCAGTTCTTC.